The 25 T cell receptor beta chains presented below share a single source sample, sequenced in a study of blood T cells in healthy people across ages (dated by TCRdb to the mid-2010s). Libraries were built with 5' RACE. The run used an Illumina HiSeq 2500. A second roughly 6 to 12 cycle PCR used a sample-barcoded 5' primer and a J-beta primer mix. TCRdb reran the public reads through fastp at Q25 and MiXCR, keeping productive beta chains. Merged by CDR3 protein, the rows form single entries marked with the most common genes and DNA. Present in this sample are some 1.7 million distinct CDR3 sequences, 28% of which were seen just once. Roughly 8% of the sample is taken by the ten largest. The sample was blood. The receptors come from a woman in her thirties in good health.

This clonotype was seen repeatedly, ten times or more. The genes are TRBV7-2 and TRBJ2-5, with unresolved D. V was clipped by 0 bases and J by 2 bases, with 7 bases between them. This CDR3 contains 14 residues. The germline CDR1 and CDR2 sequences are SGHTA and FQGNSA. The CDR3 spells CASSLASTQETQYF. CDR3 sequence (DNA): TGTGCCAGCAGCTTAGCCAGCACGCAAGAGACCCAGTACTTC.

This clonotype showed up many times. CDR3 region: CASSKTGQGYEQYF. The CDR3 DNA is TGTGCCAGCAGTAAAACGGGACAGGGCTACGAGCAGTACTTC. This chain connects TRBV6-2 or TRBV6-3 to TRBJ2-7; 9 bases match TRBD1. Trimming took 5 bases from V and 3 from J; bases not matched to a gene: 5. The CDR3 runs 14 residues. In germline, CDR1 is MNHEY, CDR2 SVGEGT.

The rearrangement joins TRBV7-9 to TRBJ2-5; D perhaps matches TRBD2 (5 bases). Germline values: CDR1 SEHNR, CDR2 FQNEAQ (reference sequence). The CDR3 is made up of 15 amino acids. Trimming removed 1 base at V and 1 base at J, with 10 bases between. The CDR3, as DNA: TGTGCCAGCAGCTTAGAGTCGGACTTCCAAGAGACCCAGTACTTC. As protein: CASSLESDFQETQYF.

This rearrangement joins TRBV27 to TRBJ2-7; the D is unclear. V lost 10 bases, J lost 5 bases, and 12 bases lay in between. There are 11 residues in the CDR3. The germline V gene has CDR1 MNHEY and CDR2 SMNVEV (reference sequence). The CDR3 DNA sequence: TGTGCCACCAAAGGGCGTCACGAGCAGTACTTC. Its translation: CATKGRHEQYF.

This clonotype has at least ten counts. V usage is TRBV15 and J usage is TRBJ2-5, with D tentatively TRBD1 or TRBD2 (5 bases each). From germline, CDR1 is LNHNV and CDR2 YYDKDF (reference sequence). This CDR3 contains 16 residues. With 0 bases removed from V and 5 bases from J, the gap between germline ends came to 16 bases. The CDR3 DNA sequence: TGTGCCACCAGCAGAGACCCCGGGGCAGGATGGGAGACCCAGTACTTC. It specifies CATSRDPGAGWETQYF. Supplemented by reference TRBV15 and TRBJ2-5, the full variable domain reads DAMVIQNPRYQVTQFGKPVTLSCSQTLNHNVMYWYQQKSSQAPKLLFHYYDKDFNNEADTPDNFQSRRPNTSFCFLDIRSPGLGDTAMYLCATSRDPGAGWETQYFGPGTRLLVL.

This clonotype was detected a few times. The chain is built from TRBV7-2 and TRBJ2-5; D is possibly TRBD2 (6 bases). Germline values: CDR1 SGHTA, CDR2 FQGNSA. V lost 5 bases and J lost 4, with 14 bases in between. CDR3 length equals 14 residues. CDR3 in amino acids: CASSPAGPGETQYF. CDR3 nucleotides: TGTGCCAGCAGCCCGGCGGGGCCAGGAGAGACCCAGTACTTC.

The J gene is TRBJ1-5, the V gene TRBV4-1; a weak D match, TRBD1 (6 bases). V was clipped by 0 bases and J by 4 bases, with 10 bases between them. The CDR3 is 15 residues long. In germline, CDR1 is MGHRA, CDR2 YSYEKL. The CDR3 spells CASSQDVRGNQPQHF. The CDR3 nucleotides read TGCGCCAGCAGCCAAGACGTCAGGGGAAATCAGCCCCAGCATTTT.

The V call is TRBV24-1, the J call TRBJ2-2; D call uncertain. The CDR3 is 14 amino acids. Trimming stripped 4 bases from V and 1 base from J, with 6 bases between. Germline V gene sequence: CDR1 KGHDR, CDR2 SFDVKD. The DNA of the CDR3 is TGTGCCACCAGTGAGTCACGGAACACCGGGGAGCTGTTTTTT. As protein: CATSESRNTGELFF.

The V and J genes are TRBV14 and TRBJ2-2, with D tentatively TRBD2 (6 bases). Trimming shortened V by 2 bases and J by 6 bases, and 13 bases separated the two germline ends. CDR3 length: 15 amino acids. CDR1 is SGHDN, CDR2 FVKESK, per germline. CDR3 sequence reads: CASSQTGTVPGELFF. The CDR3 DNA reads TGTGCCAGCAGCCAAACCGGGACTGTCCCCGGGGAGCTGTTTTTT.

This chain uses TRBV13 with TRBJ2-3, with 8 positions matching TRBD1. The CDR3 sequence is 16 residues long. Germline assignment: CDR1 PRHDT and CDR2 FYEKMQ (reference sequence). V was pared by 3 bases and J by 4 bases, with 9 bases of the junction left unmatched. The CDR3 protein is CASSFGQGRLPDTQYF. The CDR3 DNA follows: TGTGCCAGCAGCTTCGGACAGGGTCGACTCCCAGATACGCAGTATTTT.

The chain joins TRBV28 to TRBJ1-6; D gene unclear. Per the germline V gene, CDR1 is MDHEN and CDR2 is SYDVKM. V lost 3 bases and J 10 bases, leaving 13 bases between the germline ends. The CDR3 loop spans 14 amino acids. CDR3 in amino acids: CASSFGRSASPLHF. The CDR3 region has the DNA TGTGCCAGCAGTTTTGGACGGTCAGCATCACCCCTCCACTTT.

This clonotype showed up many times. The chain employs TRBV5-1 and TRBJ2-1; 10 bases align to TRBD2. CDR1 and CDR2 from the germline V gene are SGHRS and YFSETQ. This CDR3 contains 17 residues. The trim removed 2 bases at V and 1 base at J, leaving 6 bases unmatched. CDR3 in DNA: TGCGCCAGCAGCTTTTCTGGACTAGCGGATTCCTACAATGAGCAGTTCTTC. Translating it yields CASSFSGLADSYNEQFF. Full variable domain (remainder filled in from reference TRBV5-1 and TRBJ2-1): KAGVTQTPRYLIKTRGQQVTLSCSPISGHRSVSWYQQTPGQGLQFLFEYFSETQRNKGNFPGRFSGRQFSNSRSEMNVSTLELGDSALYLCASSFSGLADSYNEQFFGPGTRLTVL.

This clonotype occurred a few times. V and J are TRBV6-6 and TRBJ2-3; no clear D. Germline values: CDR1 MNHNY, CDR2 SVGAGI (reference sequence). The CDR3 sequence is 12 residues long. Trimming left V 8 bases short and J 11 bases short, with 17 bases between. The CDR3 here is CASGEATLGQYF. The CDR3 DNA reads TGTGCCAGCGGAGAGGCTACCCTCGGGCAGTATTTT.

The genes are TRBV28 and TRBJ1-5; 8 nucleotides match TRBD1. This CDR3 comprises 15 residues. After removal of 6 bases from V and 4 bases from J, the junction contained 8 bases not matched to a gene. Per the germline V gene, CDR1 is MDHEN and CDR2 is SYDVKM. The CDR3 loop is CASSPSQGANQPQHF. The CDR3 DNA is TGTGCCAGCAGCCCCAGCCAGGGGGCAAATCAGCCCCAGCATTTT.

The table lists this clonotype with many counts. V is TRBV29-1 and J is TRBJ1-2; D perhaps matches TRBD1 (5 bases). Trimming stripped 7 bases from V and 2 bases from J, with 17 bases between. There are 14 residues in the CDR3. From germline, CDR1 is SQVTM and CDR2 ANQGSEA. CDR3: CSGGQGPLNYGYTF. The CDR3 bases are TGCAGCGGAGGTCAGGGCCCCCTGAACTATGGCTACACCTTC.

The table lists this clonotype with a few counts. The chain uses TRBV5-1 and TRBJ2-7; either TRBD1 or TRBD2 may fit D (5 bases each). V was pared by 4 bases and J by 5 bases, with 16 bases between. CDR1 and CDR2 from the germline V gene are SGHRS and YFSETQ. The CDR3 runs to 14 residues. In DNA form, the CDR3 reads TGCGCCAGCAGCCGTAGGGACCGAATGGACGAGCAGTACTTC. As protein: CASSRRDRMDEQYF.

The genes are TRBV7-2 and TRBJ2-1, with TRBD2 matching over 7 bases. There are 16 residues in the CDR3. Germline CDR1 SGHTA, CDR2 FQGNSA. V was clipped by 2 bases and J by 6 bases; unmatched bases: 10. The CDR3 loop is CASSLFERDRINEQFF. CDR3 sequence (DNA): TGTGCCAGCAGCTTATTCGAGCGGGACCGAATCAATGAGCAGTTCTTC. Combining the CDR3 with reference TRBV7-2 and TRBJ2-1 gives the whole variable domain GAGVSQSPSNKVTEKGKDVELRCDPISGHTALYWYRQSLGQGLEFLIYFQGNSAPDKSGLPSDRFSAERTGGSVSTLTIQRTQQEDSAVYLCASSLFERDRINEQFFGPGTRLTVL.

Written as DNA, the CDR3 is TGTGCCAGCAGCTTCGATTGGGAGACCCAGTTCTTC. Its protein is CASSFDWETQFF. The V call is TRBV7-9, the J call TRBJ2-1, with a tentative D call TRBD2 (5 bases). Trimming removed 3 bases at V and 13 bases at J, with 13 bases between. Looked up from germline, CDR1 is SEHNR and CDR2 is FQNEAQ (reference sequence). The CDR3 runs to 12 residues.

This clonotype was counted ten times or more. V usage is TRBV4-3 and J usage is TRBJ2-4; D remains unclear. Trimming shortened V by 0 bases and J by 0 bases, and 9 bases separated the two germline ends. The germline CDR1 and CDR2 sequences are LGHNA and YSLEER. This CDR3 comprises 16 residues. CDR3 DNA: TGCGCCAGCAGCCAAGATCTTCGACTAGCCAAAAACATTCAGTACTTC. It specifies CASSQDLRLAKNIQYF.

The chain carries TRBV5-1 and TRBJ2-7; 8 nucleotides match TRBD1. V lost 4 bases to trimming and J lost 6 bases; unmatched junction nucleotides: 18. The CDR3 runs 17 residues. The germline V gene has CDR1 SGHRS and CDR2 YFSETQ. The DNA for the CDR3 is TGCGCCAGCAGCCCAGGGGACTTGGGACAGGCCCAGAGCGAGCAGTACTTC. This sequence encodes CASSPGDLGQAQSEQYF.

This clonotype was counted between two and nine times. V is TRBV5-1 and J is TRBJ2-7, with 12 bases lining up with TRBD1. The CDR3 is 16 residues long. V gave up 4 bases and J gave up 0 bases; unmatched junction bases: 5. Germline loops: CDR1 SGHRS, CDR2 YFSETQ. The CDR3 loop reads CASSRGTGGRSYEQYF. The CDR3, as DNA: TGCGCCAGCAGCCGAGGGACAGGGGGCCGCTCCTACGAGCAGTACTTC. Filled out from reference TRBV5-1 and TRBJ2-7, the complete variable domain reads KAGVTQTPRYLIKTRGQQVTLSCSPISGHRSVSWYQQTPGQGLQFLFEYFSETQRNKGNFPGRFSGRQFSNSRSEMNVSTLELGDSALYLCASSRGTGGRSYEQYFGPGTRLTVT.

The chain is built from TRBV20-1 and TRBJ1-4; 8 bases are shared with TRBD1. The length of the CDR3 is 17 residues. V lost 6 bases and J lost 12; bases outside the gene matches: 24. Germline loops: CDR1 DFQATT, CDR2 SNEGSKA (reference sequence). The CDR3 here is CSAQSSGTGLSREELFF. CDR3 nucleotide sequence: TGCAGTGCCCAATCCTCCGGGACAGGCCTCTCTAGAGAAGAACTGTTTTTT.

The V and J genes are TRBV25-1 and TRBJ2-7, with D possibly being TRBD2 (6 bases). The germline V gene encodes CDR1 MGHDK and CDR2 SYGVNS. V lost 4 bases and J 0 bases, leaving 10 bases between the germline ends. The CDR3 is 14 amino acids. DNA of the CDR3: TGTGCCAGCAGTGGACCCGGGAGCTCCTACGAGCAGTACTTC. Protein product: CASSGPGSSYEQYF.

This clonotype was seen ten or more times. This CDR3 reads CASSPSRTSGDNPDTQYF. Here the CDR3 DNA reads TGCGCCAGCAGCCCCAGCCGGACTAGCGGGGATAACCCAGATACGCAGTATTTT. The chain is built from TRBV4-1 and TRBJ2-3; the match to TRBD2 covers 12 bases. This CDR3 has 18 residues. The junction had 12 bases not matched to a gene; V was cut back by 4 bases and J by 4 bases. Germline V gene lookup returns CDR1 MGHRA and CDR2 YSYEKL.

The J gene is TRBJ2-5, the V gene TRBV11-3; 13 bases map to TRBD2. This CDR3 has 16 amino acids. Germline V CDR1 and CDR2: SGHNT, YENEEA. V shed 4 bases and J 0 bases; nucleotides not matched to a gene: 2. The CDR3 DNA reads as TGTGCCAGCAGCTCGACTAGCGGGGGGTACCAAGAGACCCAGTACTTC. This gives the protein CASSSTSGGYQETQYF.